This T cell receptor (beta chain) was obtained from a study of T cell responses to AZD1222 COVID-19 vaccine. Study-wide results and caveats: Rises in breadth and depth of Spike-specific TCRs came after two AZD1222 doses. The peak T cell response came first, and repertoires were sampled only after it.

The CDR3 is 15 amino acids. Trimming at V came to 2 bases and at J to 3 bases, leaving 3 bases not matched to a gene. CDR1 is SGHTA and CDR2 is FQGTGA in the germline V gene. Generated by immunoSEQ multiplex PCR, the TCRdb table keeps only in-frame clones and is missing some. The sample yields more than 90,000 clones, about 86% seen once. Remarks on this clone: The antigen remains unidentified.

The V gene is TRBV7-3, the J gene TRBJ2-1; 8 bases are a match to TRBD2. The source material was peripheral blood, sampled on day 0 of AZD1222 vaccination. The sequence was obtained from an adult in good health. CDR3 in DNA: TGTGCCAGCAGCTTATCCGGGGGGGACTACAATGAGCAGTTCTTC. Encoded protein: CASSLSGGDYNEQFF.